This T cell receptor (beta chain) derives from a study of T cell clonality in common variable immunodeficiency. V was clipped by 3 bases and J by 2 bases, with 8 bases between them. Per the germline V gene, CDR1 is SGHRS and CDR2 is YFSETQ. The CDR3 is 13 amino acids. General study findings and limits: CVID subjects showed higher TCRbeta clonality than healthy controls.

Measured with immunoSEQ multiplex PCR; TCRdb has only the in-frame clones, and not every one. The sample presents about 52,000 clones, none singletons. There are a few counts of this clone. Its antigen is undetermined. The CDR3 end falls 3 residues outside the read, so it is completed with the germline J gene. The sample taken for sequencing was peripheral blood mononuclear cells. This receptor was taken from a person aged 18 to 70 in good health. This sequence joins TRBV5-1 and TRBJ2-5; maybe TRBD1 (6 bases). Partial CDR3 DNA: TGCGCCAGCAGCTACGGACAGCAAGAGACC. Protein: CASSYGQQET. The complete CDR3 protein is CASSYGQQETQYF.